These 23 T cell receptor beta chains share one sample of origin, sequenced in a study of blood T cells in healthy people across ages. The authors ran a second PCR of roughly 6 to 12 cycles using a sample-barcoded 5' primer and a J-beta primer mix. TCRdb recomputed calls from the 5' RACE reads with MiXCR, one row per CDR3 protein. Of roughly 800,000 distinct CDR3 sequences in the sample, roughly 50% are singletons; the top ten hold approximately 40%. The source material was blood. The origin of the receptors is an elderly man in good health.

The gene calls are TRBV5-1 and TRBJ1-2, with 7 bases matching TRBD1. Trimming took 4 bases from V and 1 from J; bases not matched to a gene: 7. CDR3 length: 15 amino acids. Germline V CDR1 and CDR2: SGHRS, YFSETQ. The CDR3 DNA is TGCGCCAGCAGCCAAGGACAGGCGAGTAACTATGGCTACACCTTC. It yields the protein CASSQGQASNYGYTF.

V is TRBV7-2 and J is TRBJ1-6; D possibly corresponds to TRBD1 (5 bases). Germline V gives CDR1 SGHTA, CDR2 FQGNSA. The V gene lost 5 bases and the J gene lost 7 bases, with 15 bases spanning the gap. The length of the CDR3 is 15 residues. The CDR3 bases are TGTGCCAGCAGCGGAGCGGGGGTCGGGAATTCACCCCTCCACTTT. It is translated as CASSGAGVGNSPLHF.

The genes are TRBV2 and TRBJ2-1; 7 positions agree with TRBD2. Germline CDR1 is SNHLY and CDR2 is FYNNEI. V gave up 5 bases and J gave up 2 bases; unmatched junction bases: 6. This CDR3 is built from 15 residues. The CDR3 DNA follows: TGTGCCAGCAGTCTAGCGGTGAGCCCCTACAATGAGCAGTTCTTC. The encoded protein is CASSLAVSPYNEQFF.

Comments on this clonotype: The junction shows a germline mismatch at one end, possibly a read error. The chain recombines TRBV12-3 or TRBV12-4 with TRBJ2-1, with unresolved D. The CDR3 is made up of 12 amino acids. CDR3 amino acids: CASSFLYNGQFF. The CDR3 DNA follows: TGTGCCAGCAGTTTCTTGTACAATGGGCAGTTCTTC.

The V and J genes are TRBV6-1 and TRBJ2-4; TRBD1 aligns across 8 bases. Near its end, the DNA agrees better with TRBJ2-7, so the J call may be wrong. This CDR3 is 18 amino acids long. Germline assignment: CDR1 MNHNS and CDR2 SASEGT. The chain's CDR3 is CASSEGNRDRPRGYEQYF. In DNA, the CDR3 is TGTGCCAGCAGTGAGGGGAACCGGGACAGGCCTCGGGGGTACGAGCAGTACTTC.

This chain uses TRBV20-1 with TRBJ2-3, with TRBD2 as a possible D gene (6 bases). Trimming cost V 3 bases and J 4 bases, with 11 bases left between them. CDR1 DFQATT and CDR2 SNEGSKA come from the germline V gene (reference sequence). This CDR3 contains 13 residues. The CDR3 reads CSASKGGADTQYF. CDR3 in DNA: TGCAGTGCTAGCAAGGGAGGAGCAGATACGCAGTATTTT.

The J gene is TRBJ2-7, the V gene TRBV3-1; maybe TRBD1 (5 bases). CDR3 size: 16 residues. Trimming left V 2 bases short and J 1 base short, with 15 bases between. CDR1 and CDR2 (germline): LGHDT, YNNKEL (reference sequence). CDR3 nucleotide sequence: TGTGCCAGCAGCCAATATTTTGACAGCCGTTCCTACGAGCAGTACTTC. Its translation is CASSQYFDSRSYEQYF.

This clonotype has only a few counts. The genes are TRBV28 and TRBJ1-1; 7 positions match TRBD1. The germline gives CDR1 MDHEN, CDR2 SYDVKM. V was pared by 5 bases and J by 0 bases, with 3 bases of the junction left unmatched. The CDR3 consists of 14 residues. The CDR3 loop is CASSAGGMNTEAFF. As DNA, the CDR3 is TGTGCCAGCAGTGCAGGGGGGATGAACACTGAAGCTTTCTTT.

DNA for the CDR3: TGCAGTGCTAGAGACGGAAGACTGGGTGAAGCTTTCTTT. Translation gives CSARDGRLGEAFF. The chain has TRBV20-1 and TRBJ1-1; D is ambiguous. The CDR3 loop spans 13 amino acids. The germline V and J ends were trimmed by 0 bases and 7 bases, with 12 bases remaining between them. Looked up from germline, CDR1 is DFQATT and CDR2 is SNEGSKA (reference sequence).

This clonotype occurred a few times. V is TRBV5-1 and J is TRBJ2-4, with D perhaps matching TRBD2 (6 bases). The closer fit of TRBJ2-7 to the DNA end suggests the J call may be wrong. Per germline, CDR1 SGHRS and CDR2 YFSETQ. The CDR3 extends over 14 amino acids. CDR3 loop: CASSSAGYWYEQYF. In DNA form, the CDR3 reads TGCGCCAGCAGCTCCGCGGGGTATTGGTACGAGCAGTACTTC.

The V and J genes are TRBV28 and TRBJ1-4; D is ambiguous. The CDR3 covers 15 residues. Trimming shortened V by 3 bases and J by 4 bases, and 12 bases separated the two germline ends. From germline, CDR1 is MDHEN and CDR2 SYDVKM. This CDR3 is CASSFYRVVNEKLFF. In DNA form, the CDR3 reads TGTGCCAGCAGTTTTTATCGGGTAGTTAATGAAAAACTGTTTTTT.

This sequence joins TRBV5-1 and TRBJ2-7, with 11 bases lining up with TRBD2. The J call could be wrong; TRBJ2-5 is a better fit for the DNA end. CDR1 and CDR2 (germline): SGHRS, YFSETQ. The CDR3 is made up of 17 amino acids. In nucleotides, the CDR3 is TGCGCCAGCAGCCTTGGCACTAGCGGGAGCCCCCGAGAGACCCAGTACTTC. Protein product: CASSLGTSGSPRETQYF.

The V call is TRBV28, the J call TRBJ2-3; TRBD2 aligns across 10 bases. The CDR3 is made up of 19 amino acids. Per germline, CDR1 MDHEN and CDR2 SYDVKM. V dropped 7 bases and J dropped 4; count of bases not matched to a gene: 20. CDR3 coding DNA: TGTGCCAGCACCCCTGGGCTAGCGGGAGTGGTTGATAAGGCAGATACGCAGTATTTT. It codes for CASTPGLAGVVDKADTQYF. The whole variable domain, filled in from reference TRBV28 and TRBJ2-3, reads DVKVTQSSRYLVKRTGEKVFLECVQDMDHENMFWYRQDPGLGLRLIYFSYDVKMKEKGDIPEGYSVSREKKERFSLILESASTNQTSMYLCASTPGLAGVVDKADTQYFGPGTRLTVL.

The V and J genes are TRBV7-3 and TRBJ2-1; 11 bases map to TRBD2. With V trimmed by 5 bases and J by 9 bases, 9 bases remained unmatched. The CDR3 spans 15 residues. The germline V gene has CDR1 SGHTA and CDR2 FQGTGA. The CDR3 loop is CASSLRTSGSSEQFF. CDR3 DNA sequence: TGTGCCAGCAGCCTACGGACTAGCGGGTCTAGTGAGCAGTTCTTC.

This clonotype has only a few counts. The CDR3, as DNA: TGTGCCAGCTCACCAGTAGGGGCTAACACTGAAGCTTTCTTT. As protein: CASSPVGANTEAFF. This chain links TRBV18 with TRBJ1-1, with D possibly matching TRBD1 (5 bases). The ends were cut back, 2 bases at V and 2 bases at J, with 9 bases in the middle. This CDR3 is 14 amino acids long. Germline lookup yields CDR1 KGHSH and CDR2 LQKENI.

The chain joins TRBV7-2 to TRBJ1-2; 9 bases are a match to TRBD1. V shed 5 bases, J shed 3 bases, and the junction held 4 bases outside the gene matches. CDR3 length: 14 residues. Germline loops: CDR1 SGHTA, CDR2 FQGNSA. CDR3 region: CASSRRDRDYGYTF. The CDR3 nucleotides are TGTGCCAGCAGCCGCCGGGACAGGGACTATGGCTACACCTTC.

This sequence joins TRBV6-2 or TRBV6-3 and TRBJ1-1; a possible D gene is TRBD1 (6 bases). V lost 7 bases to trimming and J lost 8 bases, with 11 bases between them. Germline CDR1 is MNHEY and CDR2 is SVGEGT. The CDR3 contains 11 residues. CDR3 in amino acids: CASKRQDEAFF. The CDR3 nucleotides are TGTGCCAGCAAGCGACAGGACGAAGCTTTCTTT.

Here the CDR3 reads CSAPPNSGVPYNEQFF. CDR3 coding DNA: TGCAGTGCCCCCCCTAATAGCGGGGTCCCCTACAATGAGCAGTTCTTC. The genes are TRBV20-1 and TRBJ2-1; TRBD2 agrees at 8 bases. In germline, CDR1 is DFQATT, CDR2 SNEGSKA (reference sequence). The CDR3 covers 16 residues. V lost 6 bases, J lost 2 bases, and 12 bases stayed unmatched.

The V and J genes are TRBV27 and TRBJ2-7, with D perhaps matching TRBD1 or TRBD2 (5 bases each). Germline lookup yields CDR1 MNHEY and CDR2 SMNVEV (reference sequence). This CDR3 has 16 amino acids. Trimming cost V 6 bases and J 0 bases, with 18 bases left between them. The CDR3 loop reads CASSPGTVLSSYEQYF. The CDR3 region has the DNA TGTGCCAGCAGCCCAGGGACGGTCCTGTCCTCCTACGAGCAGTACTTC.

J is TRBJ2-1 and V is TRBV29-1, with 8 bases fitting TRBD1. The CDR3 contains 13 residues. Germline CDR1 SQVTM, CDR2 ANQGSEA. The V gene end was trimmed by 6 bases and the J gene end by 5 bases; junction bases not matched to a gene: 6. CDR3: CSVPGQADNEQFF. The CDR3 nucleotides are TGCAGCGTCCCGGGACAGGCAGACAATGAGCAGTTCTTC.

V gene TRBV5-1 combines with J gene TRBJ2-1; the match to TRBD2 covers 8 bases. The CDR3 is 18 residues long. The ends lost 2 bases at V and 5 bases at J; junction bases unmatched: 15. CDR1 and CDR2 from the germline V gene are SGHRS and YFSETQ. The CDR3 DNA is TGCGCCAGCAGCTTAGACAGCGGGAGCTACTCCATTAACAATGAGCAGTTCTTC. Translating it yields CASSLDSGSYSINNEQFF.

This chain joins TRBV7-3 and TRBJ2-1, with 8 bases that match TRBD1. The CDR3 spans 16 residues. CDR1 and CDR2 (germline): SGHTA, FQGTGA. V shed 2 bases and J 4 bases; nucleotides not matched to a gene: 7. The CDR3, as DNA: TGTGCCAGCAGCTTAGCAGGGACAGGCCTTTACAATGAGCAGTTCTTC. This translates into CASSLAGTGLYNEQFF.

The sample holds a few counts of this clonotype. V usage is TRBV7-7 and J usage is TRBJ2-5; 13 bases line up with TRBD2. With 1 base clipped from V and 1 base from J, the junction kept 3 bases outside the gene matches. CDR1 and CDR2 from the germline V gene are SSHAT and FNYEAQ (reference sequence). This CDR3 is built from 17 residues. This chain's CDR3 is CASSLGLAGGPQETQYF. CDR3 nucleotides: TGTGCCAGCAGCTTAGGACTAGCGGGAGGACCCCAAGAGACCCAGTACTTC.